Reported below is one T cell receptor (beta chain). Its antigen is as yet unknown. The sample is drawn from a study of shared clonotypes between healthy human individuals. General study results and limits: The study generally estimated greater richness for naive than memory subsets.

Sequencing was at deep level. For each subset, genomic DNA was distributed in equal portions over several immunoSEQ plates. Produced via immunoSEQ multiplex PCR; TCRdb's table is partial and in-frame only. The sample carries about 1.1 million clones, around 77% recorded once. Germline CDR1 SGHTA, CDR2 FQGTGA. Between the trimmed V and J ends, which lost 6 bases and 6 bases, there was a span of 11 bases. The CDR3 contains 13 residues. The clonotype originates from a man aged 18 to 29 in good health. Some clones in this sample may be carry-over from other donors' samples. This chain joins TRBV7-3 and TRBJ2-2; D gene uncertain. The sequenced sample was memory CD4+ T cells from PBMCs. The subset was: CD45RA-negative fraction. The CDR3 DNA reads as TGTGCCAGCAGGTCGGCCGGGCCCGGGGAGCTGTTTTTT. It encodes CASRSAGPGELFF. Looking up the rest from reference TRBV7-3 and TRBJ2-2 gives the full variable domain: GAGVSQTPSNKVTEKGKYVELRCDPISGHTALYWYRQSLGQGPEFLIYFQGTGAADDSGLPNDRFFAVRPEGSVSTLKIQRTERGDSAVYLCASRSAGPGELFFGEGSRLTVL.